This TCR beta chain is drawn from a study of neoadjuvant anti-PD-1 for oral cavity cancer (TCRdb year 2021). Notes on the research overall: Patients mostly received three to four biweekly doses of nivolumab at 3 mg/kg before curative-intent surgical resection. A fourth nivolumab dose was given around day 43 to patients without progression, and definitive surgical resection was performed in those patients on days 50-56. Under RECIST 1.1, a patient counted as a responder if showing complete response, partial response or stable disease, and as a non-responder if showing progression. The parent correlative cohort included some 13 patients, with an approximately 35% response rate. Overall results and qualifications from the work: Within PBMCs, T cell clonality (Gini index) was significantly higher in non-responders than responders after neoadjuvant nivolumab. Only three patients per response group were included in the TCR analyses, and larger cohorts for validation were called for by the authors. Higher pretreatment blood Treg/Th17 ratios correlated with both higher pretreatment blood TCRbeta clonality and lower post-treatment tumor TCRbeta clonality.

Taken with the paper, the label for time point translates to: before neoadjuvant nivolumab. The patients had newly diagnosed stage II-IVA oral cavity squamous cell carcinoma and had not received any prior systemic or radiation treatment. Everyone in the cohort had locally advanced, HPV-negative oral cavity squamous cell carcinoma. No culture maintenance or expansion was done, as the peripheral blood mononuclear cells went straight to analysis. Samples came from a longitudinal correlative study of a single-arm phase II trial of neoadjuvant nivolumab in oral cavity squamous cell carcinoma. Subject-matched pre- and post-treatment PBMCs and tumors from three responders and three non-responders underwent genomic DNA-based TCRbeta sequencing. Peripheral blood mononuclear cells were collected before nivolumab treatment and again after treatment, at the time of surgery. The Maxwell RSC DNA from Cells kit was used to extract genomic DNA from PBMCs.

For deep sequencing, PBMC libraries mostly used around 0.45 ug of input genomic DNA, with six replicates for each sample. The immunoSEQ hsTCRbeta kit was used to prepare TCRbeta libraries, following the manufacturer's instructions. The completed libraries were mixed into a single pool at 3 nM, then sequenced with an Illumina NovaSeq 6000 S4 flow cell. The source study handled its data this way. Raw data preprocessing and quality control were performed with the immunoSEQ Analyzer. The analysis was restricted to productive rearrangements, with each unique CDR3 amino acid sequence defining a clonotype. Repertoire clonality was estimated as the Gini-Simpson index, computed with the R package tcR. Student's t test was used to compare Gini indices, and Pearson correlation was used to assess associations with tumor size change. What TCRdb holds here is the immuneACCESS table cut down to in-frame rearrangements. Part of the clones is not present; checked against another copy, under half of the missing clones reflect an unresolved V gene, and the others are unexplained. V, J and clone size are taken as reported in that table, and D and trimming were inferred from the DNA itself. The sample table lists about 16,000 clones, around 72% of them with a count of one. About 2.6% of the sample is taken by the ten largest.

A remark on this clone: No cognate antigen has been identified for it. The sample holds no much larger clone one base away, and base qualities are not on file.

The CDR3 holds 13 amino acids from the cysteine to the phenylalanine. Left in the record is the CDR3 DNA by itself, 39 bases read in frame from the first base. The germline V gene sets CDR1 to KGHSH and CDR2 to LQKENI. Cut back by 5 bases and 8 bases, the V and J ends lie 12 bases apart. The receptor chain draws on TRBV18 and TRBJ1-4; no D gene call is confident. The sequenced sample was PBMCs, obtained before nivolumab (anti-PD-1) treatment. This TCR came from a person between 40 and 80 years old with oral cavity squamous cell carcinoma. The bases read TGTGCCAGCTCATCCGACATGGCGGAAAAACTGTTTTTT. Translated, this gives CASSSDMAEKLFF.